Listed below are T cell receptor beta chains from one sample, sequenced in a study of T-cell memory formation after mild COVID-19. TCRdb re-derived calls from the 5' RACE reads in MiXCR, one entry per CDR3 protein. The sample consists of more than 300,000 distinct CDR3 sequences, about 13% of them appearing once. Material: PBMCs or a T cell subset sorted from them (not recorded which). The receptors derive from a man in his late teens or twenties who had mild COVID-19 (a few samples of this study predate the infection). Cell type and time point are not known. The CDR3 runs from the conserved cysteine through the conserved F or W. The size entry is marked missing in some rows and otherwise reads once, few, many or a size class.

J	size	length	V	CDR3
TRBJ2-1	.	13	TRBV12-3/TRBV12-4	CASRGAGTNEQFF
TRBJ2-7	.	13	TRBV12-3/TRBV12-4	CASTTGTGGEQYF
TRBJ2-7	.	15	TRBV5-6	CASSLAIGGLDEQYF
TRBJ2-7	few	15	TRBV18	CASSPPESGGIKQYF
TRBJ2-2	many	15	TRBV5-1	CASSLVSGGNGELFF
TRBJ1-2	.	14	TRBV12-3/TRBV12-4	CASTRGLSPAGYTF
TRBJ1-1	few	13	TRBV5-6	CASSLLFGTEAFF
TRBJ2-7	.	16	TRBV4-1	CASSQDGTQDTYEQYF
TRBJ1-5	.	15	TRBV12-5	CASGLALAGNQPQHF
TRBJ1-2	.	14	TRBV6-2/TRBV6-3	CASRSEFANYGYTF
TRBJ2-7	few	14	TRBV6-5	CASTRAGASYEQYF
TRBJ2-7	.	14	TRBV27	CASSPVDRYYEQYF
TRBJ2-5	.	15	TRBV7-2	CASSLSQGAGETQYF
TRBJ2-5	.	13	TRBV6-2/TRBV6-3	CASRPDRGETQYF
TRBJ2-7	.	14	TRBV7-9	CASSPGSHSYEQYF
TRBJ2-1	many	15	TRBV4-3	CASSPGTSSYNEQFF
TRBJ1-1	few	14	TRBV20-1	CSARERGLRTEAFF
TRBJ2-3	many	15	TRBV12-3/TRBV12-4	CASSLAGASTDTQYF
TRBJ2-5	.	16	TRBV7-2	CASSSHPRTGRETQYF
TRBJ1-5	.	14	TRBV28	CASSPTGFLQPQHF
TRBJ1-1	.	17	TRBV6-6	CASSSDFIGGAGTEAFF
TRBJ2-7	few	13	TRBV12-3/TRBV12-4	CASSLESGYEQYF
TRBJ1-5	few	17	TRBV12-3/TRBV12-4	CASSRRGSGRSNQPQHF
TRBJ1-1	few	13	TRBV6-5	CASSYDQGRGTFF
TRBJ2-2	many	13	TRBV24-1	CATRTANTGELFF
TRBJ2-2	few	14	TRBV20-1	CSARGRTGEGELFF
TRBJ2-3	few	15	TRBV6-5	CASSLTEVDTDTQYF
TRBJ2-2	few	15	TRBV27	CASSFGGGGTGELFF
TRBJ2-2	few	17	TRBV11-2	CASRLGPGTYLTGELFF
TRBJ2-3	.	15	TRBV2	CASREAGASTDTQYF
TRBJ2-5	.	13	TRBV6-5	CASSTMGLETQYF
TRBJ1-4	.	12	TRBV2	CASSGQGVELFF
TRBJ1-5	.	13	TRBV4-1	CASSNGVDQPQHF
TRBJ2-5	.	13	TRBV6-2/TRBV6-3	CATSPRALETQYF
TRBJ2-5	many	13	TRBV5-5	CASSSRGQETQYF
TRBJ2-2	many	14	TRBV10-3	CAVNRDANTGELFF
TRBJ2-1	many	16	TRBV18	CASSPRLAGGKNEQFF
TRBJ2-7	.	14	TRBV12-3/TRBV12-4	CASSLVGPRGEQYF
TRBJ2-3	few	14	TRBV10-3	CASIGQGATDTQYF
TRBJ1-6	.	15	TRBV7-2	CASSLLQGENSPLHF
TRBJ2-1	few	14	TRBV7-8	CASNPQPRRNEQFF
TRBJ1-2	.	14	TRBV7-2	CASSVGPLNYGYTF
TRBJ2-1	many	14	TRBV20-1	CSARVAGAYNEQFF